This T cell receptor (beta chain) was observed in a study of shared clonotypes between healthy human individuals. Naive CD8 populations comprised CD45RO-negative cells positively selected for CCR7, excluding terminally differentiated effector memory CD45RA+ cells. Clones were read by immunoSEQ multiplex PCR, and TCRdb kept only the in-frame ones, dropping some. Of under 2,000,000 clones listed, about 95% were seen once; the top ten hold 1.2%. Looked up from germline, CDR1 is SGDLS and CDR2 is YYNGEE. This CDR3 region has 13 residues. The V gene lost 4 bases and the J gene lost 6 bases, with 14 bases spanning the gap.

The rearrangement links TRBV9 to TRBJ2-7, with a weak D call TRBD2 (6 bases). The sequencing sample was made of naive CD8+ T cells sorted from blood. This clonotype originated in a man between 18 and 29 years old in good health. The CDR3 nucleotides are TGTGCCAGCAGCCCCCCCCTCGGGAGCGAGCAGTACTTC. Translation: CASSPPLGSEQYF.